Following are 12 T cell receptor beta chains from one sample sequenced in a study of control samples from healthy donors and cancer patients. Generated by immunoSEQ multiplex PCR, the TCRdb table keeps only in-frame clones and is missing some. The sample has tens of thousands of clones; under 90% are singletons. Input material: blood. These receptor sequences come from a man aged 50-60 years in good health.

This chain connects TRBV5-4 to TRBJ2-5; D is undetermined. The V end was cut by 0 bases, the J end by 2 bases, with 8 bases between. The germline gives CDR1 SGHNT, CDR2 YYREEE (reference sequence). The CDR3 consists of 14 residues. The DNA for the CDR3 is TGTGCCAGCAGCTTGGCCACGAGACAAGAGACCCAGTACTTC. Translated, it gives CASSLATRQETQYF.

J is TRBJ1-6 and V is TRBV5-1; 9 positions agree with TRBD1. This CDR3 spans 17 amino acids. Germline loops: CDR1 SGHRS, CDR2 YFSETQ. The V and J ends lost 4 bases and 4 bases, in that order; junction bases with no gene match: 9. CDR3 sequence: CASSLPGTGLYNSPLHF. The CDR3 DNA sequence: TGCGCCAGCAGCCTCCCGGGGACAGGGCTTTATAATTCACCCCTCCACTTT.

This CDR3 reads CASSLTGWETQYF. The CDR3 nucleotides are TGTGCCAGCAGTTTAACGGGGTGGGAGACCCAGTACTTC. This chain uses TRBV27 with TRBJ2-5, with D perhaps TRBD2 (5 bases). The length of the CDR3 is 13 residues. Trimming cost V 2 bases and J 5 bases, with 9 bases left between them. The germline V gene encodes CDR1 MNHEY and CDR2 SMNVEV (reference sequence).

This chain joins TRBV5-1 and TRBJ1-4; 8 bases map to TRBD1. Germline values: CDR1 SGHRS, CDR2 YFSETQ. This CDR3 has 15 residues. The junction had 10 bases not matched to a gene; V was cut back by 4 bases and J by 8 bases. The CDR3 sequence is CASSTTTGGGEKLFF. CDR3 bases: TGCGCCAGCAGCACAACAACAGGGGGTGGGGAAAAACTGTTTTTT.

J is TRBJ2-1 and V is TRBV19; TRBD2 matches 12 bases. Germline assignment: CDR1 LNHDA and CDR2 SQIVND (reference sequence). J lost 7 bases, V lost 7 bases, and 14 bases had no gene match. The CDR3 runs 17 residues. CDR3 bases: TGTGCCAGTACTACAGCCGCACTAGCGGGGGGCTGGAATGAGCAGTTCTTC. It yields the protein CASTTAALAGGWNEQFF.

The gene calls are TRBV24-1 and TRBJ1-2; D ambiguous. The CDR3 length is 15 residues. Germline V gene lookup returns CDR1 KGHDR and CDR2 SFDVKD. V was trimmed by 3 bases and J by 3 bases, leaving 13 bases between them. The CDR3 loop reads CATSDPTGKDYGYTF. The DNA of the CDR3 is TGTGCCACCAGTGATCCCACGGGAAAGGACTATGGCTACACCTTC.

This clone came up once. V and J are TRBV7-3 and TRBJ2-7; unclear D gene. CDR1 is SGHTA and CDR2 is FQGTGA in the germline V gene. V was cut by 1 base and J by 7 bases, with 14 bases left in between. This CDR3 is 14 amino acids long. CDR3 sequence: CASSLRATEGEQYF. The DNA of the CDR3 is TGTGCCAGCAGCTTAAGGGCTACGGAAGGGGAGCAGTACTTC. Looking up the rest from reference TRBV7-3 and TRBJ2-7 gives the full variable domain: GAGVSQTPSNKVTEKGKYVELRCDPISGHTALYWYRQSLGQGPEFLIYFQGTGAADDSGLPNDRFFAVRPEGSVSTLKIQRTERGDSAVYLCASSLRATEGEQYFGPGTRLTVT.

The V call is TRBV5-4, the J call TRBJ1-1; D is undetermined. V was cut by 0 bases and J by 10 bases, with 10 bases left in between. Germline CDR1 is SGHNT and CDR2 is YYREEE (reference sequence). This CDR3 has 12 residues. CDR3 region: CASSLGREVAFF. The CDR3 coding sequence is TGTGCCAGCAGCTTGGGAAGGGAAGTAGCTTTCTTT.

The chain is built from TRBV5-5 and TRBJ1-5, with no clear D. CDR1 is SGHKS, CDR2 YYEKEE, per germline (reference sequence). Trimming removed 4 bases from V and 0 bases from J, with 11 bases in between. The length of the CDR3 is 15 residues. CDR3 sequence: CASSAGLNSNQPQHF. DNA of the CDR3: TGTGCCAGCAGCGCCGGGCTGAATAGCAATCAGCCCCAGCATTTT.

The chain links TRBV12-5 to TRBJ2-2; 14 bases map to TRBD2. The length of the CDR3 is 17 residues. Germline V gene data show CDR1 as LGHNT and CDR2 as FRNRAP. Germline trimming cut 4 bases from V and 4 bases from J; bases unmatched to any gene: 5. CDR3 DNA sequence: TGTGCTAGTGGTTCCCCGGGACTAGCGGGGGTCACCGGGGAGCTGTTTTTT. The encoded protein is CASGSPGLAGVTGELFF.

The rearrangement joins TRBV19 to TRBJ1-3; D uncertain. Looked up from germline, CDR1 is LNHDA and CDR2 is SQIVND (reference sequence). Trimming took off 5 bases at V and 1 base at J, with 6 bases between the two ends. CDR3 length equals 13 residues. The CDR3 bases are TGTGCCAGTAGTTTGGAATCTGGAAACACCATATATTTT. Amino acids: CASSLESGNTIYF.

The chain recombines TRBV2 with TRBJ2-1, with 10 bases matching TRBD2. Per germline, CDR1 SNHLY and CDR2 FYNNEI. V shed 5 bases and J 6 bases; nucleotides not matched to a gene: 7. The CDR3 is made up of 15 amino acids. As DNA, the CDR3 is TGTGCCAGCAGTTTCAAGCGGGGGGGCCGCAATGAGCAGTTCTTC. Translating it yields CASSFKRGGRNEQFF.